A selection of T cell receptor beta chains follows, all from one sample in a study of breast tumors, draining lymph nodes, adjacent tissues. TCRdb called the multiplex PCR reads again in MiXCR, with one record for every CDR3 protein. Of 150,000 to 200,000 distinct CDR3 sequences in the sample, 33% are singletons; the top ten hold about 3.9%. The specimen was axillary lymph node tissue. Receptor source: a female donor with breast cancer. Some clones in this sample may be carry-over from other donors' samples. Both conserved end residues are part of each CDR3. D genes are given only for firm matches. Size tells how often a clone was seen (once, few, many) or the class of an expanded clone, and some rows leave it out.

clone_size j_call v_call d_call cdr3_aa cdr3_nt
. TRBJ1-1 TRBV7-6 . CASSLDHRQFMNTEAFF TGTGCCAGCAGCTTAGATCATAGACAGTTCATGAACACTGAAGCTTTCTTT
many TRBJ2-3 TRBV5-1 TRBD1 CASSLARDRASTDTQYF TGCGCCAGCAGCTTGGCCCGGGACAGGGCTAGCACAGATACGCAGTATTTT
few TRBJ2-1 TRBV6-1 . CASISRASYNNEQFF TGTGCCAGCATCAGCAGGGCCTCTTACAACAATGAGCAGTTCTTC
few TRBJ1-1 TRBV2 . CASSTILNTEAFF TGTGCCAGCAGTACTATCTTGAACACTGAAGCTTTCTTT
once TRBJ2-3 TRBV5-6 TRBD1 CASRQGQGSKDTQYF TGTGCCAGCAGACAGGGACAGGGCAGTAAAGATACGCAGTATTTT
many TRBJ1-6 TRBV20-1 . CSVRGSANSPLHF TGCAGTGTTAGGGGGTCAGCTAATTCACCCCTCCACTTT
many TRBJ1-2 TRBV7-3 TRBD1 CASSLTGGAFRGYTF TGTGCCAGCAGCCTGACAGGGGGCGCATTCAGGGGCTACACCTTC
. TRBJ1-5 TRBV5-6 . CVSSPQGPDQPQHF TGTGTCAGCAGCCCACAGGGCCCTGATCAGCCCCAGCATTTT
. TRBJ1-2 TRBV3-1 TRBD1 CAGSQATGGIGGYTF TGCGCCGGCAGCCAAGCGACAGGGGGAATAGGTGGCTACACCTTC
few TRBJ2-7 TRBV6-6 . CASSSMGSRYF TGTGCCAGCAGTTCAATGGGCAGTCGGTACTTC